Shown below are 8 T cell receptor beta chains from a single sample sequenced in a study of molecular identifiers for immune sequencing clone quantification (dated by TCRdb to the late 2010s). Libraries were built with PCR. TCRdb records NextSeq 500 as the sequencer. The raw public data were reprocessed by TCRdb itself: fastp quality trimming at Q25, MiXCR clonotype calling, in-frame beta chains only. Identical CDR3 protein sequences are pooled into one entry, listed with their most common genes and DNA. The sample has a few hundred thousand distinct CDR3 sequences on record, around 25% of them singletons. Jointly, the top ten make up about 0.75% of the sample. What was sequenced was naive CD8+ T cells from blood, with Jurkat cell RNA spiked in. Reading the label with the study, this specimen's cell subset or site is: FACS-sorted CD8+CD4-CCR7+CD45RA+ naive T cells. The receptor set was obtained from a human donor in good health. Some libraries in this study had Jurkat cell RNA spiked in.

This clonotype was seen a handful of times. The J gene is TRBJ1-1, the V gene TRBV9, with D maybe TRBD1 (6 bases). Germline assignment: CDR1 SGDLS and CDR2 YYNGEE. V was trimmed by 4 bases and J by 2 bases, leaving 15 bases between them. The CDR3 totals 15 residues. The CDR3 DNA reads TGTGCCAGCAGCTCACAAGGGGGGGAAAACACTGAAGCTTTCTTT. This sequence encodes CASSSQGGENTEAFF.

This clonotype was detected only a few times. J is TRBJ2-5 and V is TRBV20-1; D not resolved. The CDR3 consists of 17 residues. V shed 0 bases and J shed 2 bases, with 19 bases lying between them. Germline V gene data show CDR1 as DFQATT and CDR2 as SNEGSKA (reference sequence). This chain's CDR3 is CSARESIADSIQETQYF. For the CDR3, the DNA is TGCAGTGCTAGAGAATCCATAGCTGACTCAATTCAAGAGACCCAGTACTTC.

This clonotype was counted only a few times. V and J are TRBV12-3 or TRBV12-4 and TRBJ2-1; tentative D call: TRBD2 (7 bases). V dropped 11 bases and J dropped 1 base, with 18 bases sitting between them. The CDR3 sequence is 15 residues long. Here the CDR3 DNA reads TGTGCCCATAGGGAGGGAGGGGGGTCCTACAATGAGCAGTTCTTC. The encoded protein is CAHREGGGSYNEQFF.

This clonotype was found many times. The V and J genes are TRBV4-3 and TRBJ2-3; tentatively, D is TRBD1 (6 bases). The V end lost 0 bases, the J end lost 5 bases, and 9 bases lay between the germline ends. Germline V lookup: CDR1 LGHNA, CDR2 YSLEER. The CDR3 is 14 residues long. Written as DNA, the CDR3 is TGCGCCAGCAGCCAAGAACAGGGAATAGATACGCAGTATTTT. Amino acids: CASSQEQGIDTQYF.

V is TRBV4-3 and J is TRBJ2-7, with no clear D. There are 17 residues in the CDR3. Germline assignment: CDR1 LGHNA and CDR2 YSLEER. The V end was cut by 0 bases, the J end by 0 bases, with 15 bases between. The CDR3 DNA reads as TGCGCCAGCAGCCAAGATTTCTCACCACGGAGCTCCTACGAGCAGTACTTC. As protein: CASSQDFSPRSSYEQYF.

The rearrangement links TRBV9 to TRBJ2-7; D assignment may be TRBD1 or TRBD2 (5 bases each). The V and J ends lost 3 bases and 6 bases respectively, with 19 bases between them. Germline CDR1 reads SGDLS; CDR2 reads YYNGEE. The CDR3 sequence is 15 residues long. For the CDR3, the DNA is TGTGCCAGCAGCGCCGACCCTGGGACCCTAAGCGAGCAGTACTTC. Its translation: CASSADPGTLSEQYF.

The table lists this clonotype with a count of one. A much larger clone is a single base away; this may be a read error. This chain links TRBV5-1 with TRBJ2-3; D gene uncertain. V was pared by 6 bases and J by 0 bases, with 14 bases between. The germline CDR1 and CDR2 sequences are SGHRS and YFSETQ. The CDR3 is 15 residues long. This CDR3 reads CASKSLGQSTDTQYF. The CDR3 region has the DNA TGCGCCAGCAAATCCCTGGGTCAGAGCACAGATACGCAGTATTTT.

Points on this clonotype: One junction end disagrees with the germline gene, perhaps due to a read error. The rearrangement links TRBV4-2 to TRBJ1-6; D is uncertain. Germline CDR1 is LGHNA and CDR2 is YNFKEQ. This CDR3 is built from 18 residues. CDR3 loop: CASSQDQGSFIVSSPIYF. For the CDR3, the DNA is TGTGCCAGCAGCCAAGATCAAGGGAGTTTTATTGTCAGCTCACCCATCTACTTT.